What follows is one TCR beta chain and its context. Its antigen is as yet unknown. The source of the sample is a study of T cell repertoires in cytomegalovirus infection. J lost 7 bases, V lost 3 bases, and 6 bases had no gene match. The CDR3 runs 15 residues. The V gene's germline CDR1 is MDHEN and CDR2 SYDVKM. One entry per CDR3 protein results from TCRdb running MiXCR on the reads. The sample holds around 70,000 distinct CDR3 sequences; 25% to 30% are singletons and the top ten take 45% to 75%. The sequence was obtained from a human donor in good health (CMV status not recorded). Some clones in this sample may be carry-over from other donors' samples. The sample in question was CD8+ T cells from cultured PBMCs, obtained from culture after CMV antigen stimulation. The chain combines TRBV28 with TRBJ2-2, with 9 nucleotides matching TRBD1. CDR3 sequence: CASSFPPDRGGELFF. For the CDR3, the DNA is TGTGCCAGCAGTTTCCCCCCGGACAGGGGCGGGGAGCTGTTTTTT.